This TCR beta chain was captured in a study of human T cells and chemical hapten exposure. Across the study: Weekly administration of diphenylcyclopropenone to the scalp of patients continued throughout the roughly 25-week study. Findings of the study overall: TCRs above 1 in 1000 frequency did not change with DPC sensitization.

V was clipped by 6 bases and J by 3 bases, with 17 bases between them. CDR1 ENHRY and CDR2 SYGVKD come from the germline V gene. The CDR3 length is 16 residues. Time point: patch test 3, about 24 weeks after DPC sensitization. As to treatment: therapeutic diphenylcyclopropenone sensitization with weekly scalp DPC. On this clonotype: Its cognate antigen is unknown.

The library attached unique molecular identifiers to individual cDNA molecules. MiXCR, applied by TCRdb to the RACE reads, yields one record per CDR3 protein. The sample carries under 200,000 distinct CDR3 sequences, around a quarter recorded once. The chain couples TRBV10-3 to TRBJ2-2, with D tentatively TRBD2 (5 bases). This clonotype originated in a woman in her late teens or twenties with alopecia areata. Some clones in this sample may be carry-over from other donors' samples. Sample: whole blood, taken in connection with sensitization to the hapten diphenylcyclopropenone (DPC). The chain's CDR3 is CAIRHGPFGDTGELFF. For the CDR3, the DNA is TGTGCCATCAGGCATGGGCCCTTCGGGGACACCGGGGAGCTGTTTTTT.